This T cell receptor beta chain was captured in a study of Tregs in tolerant kidney transplant recipients. Thawed PBMCs were FACS-sorted into unstimulated CD4+CD25+CD127- regulatory T cells, CD4+CD25- non-regulatory cells, CD4 and CD8 cells. An overnight rest at 37°C with 200 IU/ml IL-2 preceded regulatory T cell sorting from thawed PBMCs. General observations from the study: Donor-specific Treg expansion exceeded global Treg expansion in tolerant patients, suggesting antigen drive. No direct test of biological reproducibility was done here.

This clone was counted once. No antigen is known for it. The repertoire was sequenced with immunoSEQ multiplex PCR; TCRdb's copy has only in-frame clones and lacks some. Here the sample spans 75,000 to 85,000 clones, 80% to 95% being singletons. The CDR3 consists of 13 residues. The germline V gene has CDR1 MNHNS and CDR2 SASEGT. This chain connects TRBV6-1 to TRBJ2-5, with D perhaps matching TRBD2 (5 bases). Gene TRBJ2-7 matches the end of the DNA better, so the J call may be wrong. The specimen was Tregs from blood, collected before the transplant. This receptor was identified in a human donor who received a combined kidney and bone marrow transplant. CDR3 DNA: TGTGCCAGCATGAGGTCGGCGGGTGGCGAGCAGTACTTC. It codes for CASMRSAGGEQYF.